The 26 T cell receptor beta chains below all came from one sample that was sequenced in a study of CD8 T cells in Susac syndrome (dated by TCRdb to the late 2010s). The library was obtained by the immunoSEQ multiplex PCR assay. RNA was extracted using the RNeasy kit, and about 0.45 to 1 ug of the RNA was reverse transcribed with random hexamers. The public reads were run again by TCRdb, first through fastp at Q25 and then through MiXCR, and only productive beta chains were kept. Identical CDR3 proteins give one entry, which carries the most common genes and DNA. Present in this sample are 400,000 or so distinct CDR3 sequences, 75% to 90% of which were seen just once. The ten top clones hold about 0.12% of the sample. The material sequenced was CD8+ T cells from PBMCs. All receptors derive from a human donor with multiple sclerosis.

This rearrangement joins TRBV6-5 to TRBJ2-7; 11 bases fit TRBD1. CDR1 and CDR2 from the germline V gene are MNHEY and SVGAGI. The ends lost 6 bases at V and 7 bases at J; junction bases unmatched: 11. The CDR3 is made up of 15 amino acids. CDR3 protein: CASSPPRTGGVEQYF. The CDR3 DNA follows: TGTGCCAGCAGCCCCCCTCGGACAGGGGGCGTTGAGCAGTACTTC.

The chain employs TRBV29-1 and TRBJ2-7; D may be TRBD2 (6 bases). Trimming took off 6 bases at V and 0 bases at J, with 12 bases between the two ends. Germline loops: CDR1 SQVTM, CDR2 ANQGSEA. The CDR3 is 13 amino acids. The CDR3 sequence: CSVLGTASYEQYF. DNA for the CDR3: TGCAGCGTCCTCGGGACTGCCTCCTACGAGCAGTACTTC.

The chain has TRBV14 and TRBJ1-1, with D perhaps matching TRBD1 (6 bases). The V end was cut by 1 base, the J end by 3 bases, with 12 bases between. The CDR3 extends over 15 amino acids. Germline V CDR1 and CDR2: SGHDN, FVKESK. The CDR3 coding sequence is TGTGCCAGCAGCCAAGGACCCTCAGGGGACACTGAAGCTTTCTTT. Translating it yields CASSQGPSGDTEAFF.

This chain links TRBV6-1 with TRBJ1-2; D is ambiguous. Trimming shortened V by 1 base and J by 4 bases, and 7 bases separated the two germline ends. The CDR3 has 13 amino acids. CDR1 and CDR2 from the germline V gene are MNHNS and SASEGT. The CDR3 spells CASSEGLGYGYTF. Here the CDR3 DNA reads TGTGCCAGCAGTGAAGGGCTAGGCTATGGCTACACCTTC.

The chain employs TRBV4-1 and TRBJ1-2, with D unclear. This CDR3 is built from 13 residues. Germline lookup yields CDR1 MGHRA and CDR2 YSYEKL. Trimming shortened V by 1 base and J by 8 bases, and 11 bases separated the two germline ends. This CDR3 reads CASSQVGVGGYTF. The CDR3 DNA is TGCGCCAGCAGCCAAGTCGGAGTAGGAGGCTACACCTTC.

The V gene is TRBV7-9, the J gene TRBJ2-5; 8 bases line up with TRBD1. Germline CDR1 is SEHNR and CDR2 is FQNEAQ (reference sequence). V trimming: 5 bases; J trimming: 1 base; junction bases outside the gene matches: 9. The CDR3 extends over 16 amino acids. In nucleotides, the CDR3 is TGTGCCAGCAGCAAAGTGGACAGGGCGATCCAAGAGACCCAGTACTTC. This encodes CASSKVDRAIQETQYF.

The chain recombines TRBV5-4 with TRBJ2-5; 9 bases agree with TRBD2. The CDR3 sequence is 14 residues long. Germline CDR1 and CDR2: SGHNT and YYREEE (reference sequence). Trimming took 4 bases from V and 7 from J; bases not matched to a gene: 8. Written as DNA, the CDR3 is TGTGCCAGCAGCGGCCTGCGGGAGGGCGGGACCCAGTACTTC. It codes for CASSGLREGGTQYF.

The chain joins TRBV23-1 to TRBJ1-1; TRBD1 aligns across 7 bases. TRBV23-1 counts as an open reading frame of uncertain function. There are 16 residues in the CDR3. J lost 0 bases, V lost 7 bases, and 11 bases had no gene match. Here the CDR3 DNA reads TGCGCCAGCACCCCAGGGGACAGCCGCATGAACACTGAAGCTTTCTTT. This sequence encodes CASTPGDSRMNTEAFF.

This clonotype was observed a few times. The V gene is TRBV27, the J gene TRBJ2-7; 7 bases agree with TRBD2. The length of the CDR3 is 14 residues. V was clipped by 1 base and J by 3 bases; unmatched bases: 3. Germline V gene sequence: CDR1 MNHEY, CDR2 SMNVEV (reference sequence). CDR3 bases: TGTGCCAGCAGTTTATTGGGCGGGGGCTACGAGCAGTACTTC. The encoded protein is CASSLLGGGYEQYF.

The CDR3 nucleotides read TGCAGCGTTAGGGGGAACACCGGGGAGCTGTTTTTT. Its protein product is CSVRGNTGELFF. This chain links TRBV29-1 with TRBJ2-2; D perhaps matches TRBD1 (5 bases). The V end lost 5 bases, the J end lost 1 base, and 5 bases lay between the germline ends. The CDR3 runs to 12 residues. CDR1 is SQVTM, CDR2 ANQGSEA, per germline.

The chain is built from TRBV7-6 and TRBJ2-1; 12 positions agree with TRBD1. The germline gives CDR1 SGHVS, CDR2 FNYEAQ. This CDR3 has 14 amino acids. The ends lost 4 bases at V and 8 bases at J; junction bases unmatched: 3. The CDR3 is CASSWGQGADEQFF. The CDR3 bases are TGTGCCAGCAGCTGGGGACAGGGGGCCGATGAGCAGTTCTTC.

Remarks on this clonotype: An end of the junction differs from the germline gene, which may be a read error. The CDR3 sequence is CSVEGGNGFHEQFF. CDR3 nucleotides: TGCAGCGTCGAAGGGGGAAATGGGTTCCATGAGCAGTTCTTC. The chain has TRBV29-1 and TRBJ2-1, with TRBD1 as a possible D gene (6 bases). This CDR3 has 14 residues. Germline CDR1 SQVTM, CDR2 ANQGSEA.

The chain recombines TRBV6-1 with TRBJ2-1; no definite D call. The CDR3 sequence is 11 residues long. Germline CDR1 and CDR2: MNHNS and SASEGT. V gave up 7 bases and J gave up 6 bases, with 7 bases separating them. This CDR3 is CASMESNEQFF. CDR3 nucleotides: TGTGCCAGCATGGAGTCCAATGAGCAGTTCTTC.

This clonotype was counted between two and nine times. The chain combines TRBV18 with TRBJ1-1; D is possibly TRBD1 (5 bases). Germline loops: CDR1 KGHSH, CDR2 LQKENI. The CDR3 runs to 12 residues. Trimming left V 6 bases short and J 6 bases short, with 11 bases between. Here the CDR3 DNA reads TGTGCCAGCTCCCCCCGGGGCGCTGAAGCTTTCTTT. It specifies CASSPRGAEAFF.

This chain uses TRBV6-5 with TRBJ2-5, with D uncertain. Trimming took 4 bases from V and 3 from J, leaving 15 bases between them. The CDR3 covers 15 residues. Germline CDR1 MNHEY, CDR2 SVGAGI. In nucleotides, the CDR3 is TGTGCCAGCAGTTCCCTGACCTATACAGAAGAGACCCAGTACTTC. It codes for CASSSLTYTEETQYF.

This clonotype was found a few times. This CDR3 is CASSYSADEQFF. The CDR3 DNA is TGTGCCAGCAGTTACTCAGCAGATGAGCAGTTCTTC. The chain couples TRBV6-5 to TRBJ2-1; D unclear. Between the trimmed V and J ends, which lost 0 bases and 8 bases, there was a span of 5 bases. The CDR3 is 12 amino acids. Per germline, CDR1 MNHEY and CDR2 SVGAGI.

The CDR3 DNA reads TGTGCCTGGAGTGTACTGCAGGGCGATTCACCCCTCCACTTT. The encoded protein is CAWSVLQGDSPLHF. V and J are TRBV30 and TRBJ1-6, with D possibly being TRBD1 (5 bases). The CDR3 length is 14 residues. Germline values: CDR1 GTSNPN, CDR2 SVGIG (reference sequence). V was shortened by 0 bases and J by 8 bases, with 11 bases between the two germline ends.

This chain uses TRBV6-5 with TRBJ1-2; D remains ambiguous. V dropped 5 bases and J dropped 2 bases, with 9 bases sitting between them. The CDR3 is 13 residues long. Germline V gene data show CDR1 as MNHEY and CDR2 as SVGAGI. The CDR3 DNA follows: TGTGCCAGCAGTGTAGGAACCAACTATGGCTACACCTTC. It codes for CASSVGTNYGYTF.

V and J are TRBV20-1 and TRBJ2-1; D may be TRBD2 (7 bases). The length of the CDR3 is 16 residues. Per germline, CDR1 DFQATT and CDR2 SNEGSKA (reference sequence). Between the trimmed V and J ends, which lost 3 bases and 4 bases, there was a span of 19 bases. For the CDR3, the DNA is TGCAGTGCTAGCCCCCTGCGGGGAGGGGGTTACAATGAGCAGTTCTTC. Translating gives CSASPLRGGGYNEQFF.

CDR3 coding DNA: TGTGCCAGCAGCGTAGGCACTTCTAACTATGGCTACACCTTC. Amino acid sequence: CASSVGTSNYGYTF. The rearrangement uses TRBV9 and TRBJ1-2; D is unclear. Germline V gives CDR1 SGDLS, CDR2 YYNGEE. This CDR3 is built from 14 residues. Trimming pared 0 bases from V and 0 bases from J, leaving 6 bases between.

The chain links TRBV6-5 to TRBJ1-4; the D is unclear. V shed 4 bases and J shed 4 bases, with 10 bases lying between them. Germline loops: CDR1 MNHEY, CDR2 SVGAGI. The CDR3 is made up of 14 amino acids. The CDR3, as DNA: TGTGCCAGCAGTTTAGTACAGAGTAATGAAAAACTGTTTTTT. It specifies CASSLVQSNEKLFF.

The CDR3 nucleotides read TGTGCCAGCACCCCAGGGTCCACTGAAGCTTTCTTT. This gives the protein CASTPGSTEAFF. This sequence joins TRBV6-1 and TRBJ1-1, with D tentatively TRBD1 (5 bases). Germline CDR1 and CDR2: MNHNS and SASEGT. Trimming shortened V by 7 bases and J by 4 bases, and 10 bases separated the two germline ends. CDR3 length: 12 amino acids.

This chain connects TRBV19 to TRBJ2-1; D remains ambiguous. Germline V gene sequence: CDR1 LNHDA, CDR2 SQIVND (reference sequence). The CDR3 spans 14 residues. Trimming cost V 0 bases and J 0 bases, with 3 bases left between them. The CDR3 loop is CASSIDLSYNEQFF. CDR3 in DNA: TGTGCCAGTAGTATAGATCTCTCCTACAATGAGCAGTTCTTC.

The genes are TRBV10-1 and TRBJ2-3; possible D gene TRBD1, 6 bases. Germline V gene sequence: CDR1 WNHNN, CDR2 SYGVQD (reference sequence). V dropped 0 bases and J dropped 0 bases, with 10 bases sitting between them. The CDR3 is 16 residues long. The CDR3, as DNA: TGCGCCAGCAGTGAGTCGAGAGGGGGTAGCACAGATACGCAGTATTTT. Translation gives CASSESRGGSTDTQYF.

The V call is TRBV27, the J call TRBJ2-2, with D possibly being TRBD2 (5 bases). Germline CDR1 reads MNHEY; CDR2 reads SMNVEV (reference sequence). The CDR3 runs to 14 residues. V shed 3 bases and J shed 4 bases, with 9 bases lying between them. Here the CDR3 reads CASSLSSPTGELFF. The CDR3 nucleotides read TGTGCCAGCAGTTTGTCTAGCCCCACCGGGGAGCTGTTTTTT.

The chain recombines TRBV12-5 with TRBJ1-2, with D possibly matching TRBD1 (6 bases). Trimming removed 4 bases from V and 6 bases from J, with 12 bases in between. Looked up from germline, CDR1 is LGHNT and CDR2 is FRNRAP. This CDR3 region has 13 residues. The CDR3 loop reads CASGWWTADGYTF. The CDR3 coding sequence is TGTGCTAGTGGTTGGTGGACAGCTGATGGCTACACCTTC.